This T cell receptor beta chain was observed in a study of identifying expanded T cells in peripheral blood. Study conclusions and caveats: Clone count variance between roughly 2-week samples rose with total template count. Differentially abundant clones: roughly 1.3 between replicates, about 15 at 2 to 3 weeks, less than 25 at four.

A remark on this clone: What it binds is unknown.

This table comes from immunoSEQ multiplex PCR, and its TCRdb copy is limited to in-frame clones, with some not included. The data contain 50,000 to 75,000 clones, under 85% of them singletons. This CDR3 region has 18 residues. Germline V gives CDR1 SEHNR, CDR2 FQNEAQ (reference sequence). After removal of 5 bases from V and 0 bases from J, the junction contained 14 bases not matched to a gene. This clonotype originated in a person aged 18-69 years in good health. This chain links TRBV7-9 with TRBJ1-2; 8 nucleotides match TRBD1. The sequenced sample consisted of blood. CDR3 DNA sequence: TGTGCCAGCAGCCGTCCCGGGACAGGAGCTACTCCTAACTATGGCTACACCTTC. The encoded protein is CASSRPGTGATPNYGYTF.